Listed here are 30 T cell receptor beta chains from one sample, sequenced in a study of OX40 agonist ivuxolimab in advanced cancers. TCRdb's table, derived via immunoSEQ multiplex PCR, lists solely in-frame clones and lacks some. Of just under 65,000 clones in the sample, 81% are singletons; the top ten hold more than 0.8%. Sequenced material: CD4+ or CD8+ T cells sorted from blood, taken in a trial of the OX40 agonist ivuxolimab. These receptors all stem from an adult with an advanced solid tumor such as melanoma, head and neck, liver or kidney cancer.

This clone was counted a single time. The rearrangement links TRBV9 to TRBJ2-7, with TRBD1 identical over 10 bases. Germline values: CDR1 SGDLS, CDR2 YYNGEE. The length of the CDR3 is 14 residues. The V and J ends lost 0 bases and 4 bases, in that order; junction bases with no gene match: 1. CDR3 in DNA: TGTGCCAGCAGCGTAGAGGGACAGGGGTACGAGCAGTACTTC. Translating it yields CASSVEGQGYEQYF.

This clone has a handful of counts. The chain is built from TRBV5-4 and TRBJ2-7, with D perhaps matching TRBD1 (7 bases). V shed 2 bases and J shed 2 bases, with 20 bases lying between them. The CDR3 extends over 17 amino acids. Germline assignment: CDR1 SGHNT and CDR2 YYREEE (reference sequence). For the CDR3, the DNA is TGTGCCAGCAGCTTACCGGGGGCAGGGGGGAAAGCCTACGAGCAGTACTTC. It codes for CASSLPGAGGKAYEQYF.

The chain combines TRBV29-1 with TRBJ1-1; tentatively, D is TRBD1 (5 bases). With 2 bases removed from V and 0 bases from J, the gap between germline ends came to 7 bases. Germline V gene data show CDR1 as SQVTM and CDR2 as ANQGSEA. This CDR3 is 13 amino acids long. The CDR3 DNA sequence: TGCAGCGTTGAACAGGGTATGAACACTGAAGCTTTCTTT. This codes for CSVEQGMNTEAFF. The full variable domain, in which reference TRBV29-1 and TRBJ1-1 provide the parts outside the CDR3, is SAVISQKPSRDICQRGTSLTIQCQVDSQVTMMFWYRQQPGQSLTLIATANQGSEATYESGFVIDKFPISRPNLTFSTLTVSNMSPEDSSIYLCSVEQGMNTEAFFGQGTRLTVV.

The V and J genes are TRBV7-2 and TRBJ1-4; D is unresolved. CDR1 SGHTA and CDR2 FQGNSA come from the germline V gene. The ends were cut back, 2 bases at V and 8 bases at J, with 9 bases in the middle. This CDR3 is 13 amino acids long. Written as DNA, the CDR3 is TGTGCCAGCAGCTTATGGGGTCGCGAAAAACTGTTTTTT. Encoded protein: CASSLWGREKLFF.

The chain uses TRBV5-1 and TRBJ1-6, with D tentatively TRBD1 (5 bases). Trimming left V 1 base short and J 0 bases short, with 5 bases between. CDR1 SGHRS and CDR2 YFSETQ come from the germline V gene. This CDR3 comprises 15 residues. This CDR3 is CASSLQGSYNSPLHF. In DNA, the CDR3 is TGCGCCAGCAGCTTGCAGGGCTCCTATAATTCACCCCTCCACTTT.

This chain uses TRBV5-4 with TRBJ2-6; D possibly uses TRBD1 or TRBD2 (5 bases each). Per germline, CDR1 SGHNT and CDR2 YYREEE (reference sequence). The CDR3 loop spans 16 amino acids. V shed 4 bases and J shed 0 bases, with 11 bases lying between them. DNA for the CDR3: TGTGCCAGCAGCCGGGACCCAAGCTCTGGGGCCAACGTCCTGACTTTC. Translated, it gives CASSRDPSSGANVLTF.

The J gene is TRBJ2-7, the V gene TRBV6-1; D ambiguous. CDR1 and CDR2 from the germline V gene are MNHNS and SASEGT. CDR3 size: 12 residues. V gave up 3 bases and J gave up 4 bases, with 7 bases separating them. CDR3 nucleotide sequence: TGTGCCAGCAGTGACAGACCATACGAGCAGTACTTC. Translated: CASSDRPYEQYF.

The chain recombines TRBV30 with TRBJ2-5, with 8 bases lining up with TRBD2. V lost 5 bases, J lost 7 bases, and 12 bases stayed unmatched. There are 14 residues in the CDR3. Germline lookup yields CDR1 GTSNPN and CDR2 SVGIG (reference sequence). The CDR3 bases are TGTGCCTGGGGGGAACTAGAACGGGGGGGGACCCAGTACTTC. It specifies CAWGELERGGTQYF.

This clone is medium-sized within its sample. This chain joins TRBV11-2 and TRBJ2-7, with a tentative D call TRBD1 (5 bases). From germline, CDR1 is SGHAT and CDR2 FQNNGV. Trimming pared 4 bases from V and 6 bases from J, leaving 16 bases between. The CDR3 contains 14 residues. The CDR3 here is CASSSRPGQGEQYF. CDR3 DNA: TGTGCCAGCAGCTCTCGGCCAGGGCAGGGCGAGCAGTACTTC.

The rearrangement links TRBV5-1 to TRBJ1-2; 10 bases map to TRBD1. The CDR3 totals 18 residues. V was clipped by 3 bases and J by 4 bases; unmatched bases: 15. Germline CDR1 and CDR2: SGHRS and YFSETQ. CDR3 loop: CASSSRQGAAPFSYGYTF. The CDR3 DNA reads TGCGCCAGCAGCTCCAGACAGGGGGCTGCTCCATTCTCCTATGGCTACACCTTC.

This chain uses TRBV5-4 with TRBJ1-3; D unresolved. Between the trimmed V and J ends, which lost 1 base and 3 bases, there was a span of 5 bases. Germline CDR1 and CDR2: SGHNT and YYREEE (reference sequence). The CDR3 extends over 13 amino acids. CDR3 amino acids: CASSLSGGNTIYF. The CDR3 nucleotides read TGTGCCAGCAGCTTGTCAGGTGGAAACACCATATATTTT.

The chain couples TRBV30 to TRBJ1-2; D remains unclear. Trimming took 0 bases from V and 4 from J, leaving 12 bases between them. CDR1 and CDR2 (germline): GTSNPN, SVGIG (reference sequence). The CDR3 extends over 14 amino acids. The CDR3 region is CAWSVKAGLYGYTF. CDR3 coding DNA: TGTGCCTGGAGTGTAAAAGCCGGGCTCTATGGCTACACCTTC.

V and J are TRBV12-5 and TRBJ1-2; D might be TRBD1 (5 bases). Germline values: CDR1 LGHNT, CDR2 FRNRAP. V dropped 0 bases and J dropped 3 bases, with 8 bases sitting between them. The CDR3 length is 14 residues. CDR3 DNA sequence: TGTGCTAGTGGTTTGGTACTGGGGGACTATGGCTACACCTTC. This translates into CASGLVLGDYGYTF.

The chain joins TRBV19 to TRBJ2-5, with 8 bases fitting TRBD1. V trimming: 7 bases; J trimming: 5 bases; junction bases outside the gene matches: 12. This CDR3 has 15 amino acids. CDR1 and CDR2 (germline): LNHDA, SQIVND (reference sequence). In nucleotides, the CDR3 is TGTGCCAGTACCCCGACAGGGGCGTTAGGTGAGACCCAGTACTTC. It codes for CASTPTGALGETQYF. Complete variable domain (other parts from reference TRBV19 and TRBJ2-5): DGGITQSPKYLFRKEGQNVTLSCEQNLNHDAMYWYRQDPGQGLRLIYYSQIVNDFQKGDIAEGYSVSREKKESFPLTVTSAQKNPTAFYLCASTPTGALGETQYFGPGTRLLVL.

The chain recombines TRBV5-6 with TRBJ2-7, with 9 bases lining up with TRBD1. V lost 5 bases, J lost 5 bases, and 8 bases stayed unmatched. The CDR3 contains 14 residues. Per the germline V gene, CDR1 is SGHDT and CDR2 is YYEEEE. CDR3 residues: CASSYGTGGHEQYF. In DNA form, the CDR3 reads TGTGCCAGCAGTTATGGAACAGGGGGCCACGAGCAGTACTTC. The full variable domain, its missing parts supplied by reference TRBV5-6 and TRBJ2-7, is DAGVTQSPTHLIKTRGQQVTLRCSPKSGHDTVSWYQQALGQGPQFIFQYYEEEERQRGNFPDRFSGHQFPNYSSELNVNALLLGDSALYLCASSYGTGGHEQYFGPGTRLTVT.

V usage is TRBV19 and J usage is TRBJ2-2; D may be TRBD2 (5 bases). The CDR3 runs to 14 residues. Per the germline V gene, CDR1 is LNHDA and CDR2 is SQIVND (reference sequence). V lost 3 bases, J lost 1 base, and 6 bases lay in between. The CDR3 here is CASSIGLNTGELFF. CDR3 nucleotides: TGTGCCAGTAGTATCGGACTGAACACCGGGGAGCTGTTTTTT.

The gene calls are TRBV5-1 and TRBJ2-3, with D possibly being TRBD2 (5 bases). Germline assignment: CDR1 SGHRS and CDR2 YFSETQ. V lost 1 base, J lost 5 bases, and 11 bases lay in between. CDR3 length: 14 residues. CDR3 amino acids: CASSLSGWGDTQYF. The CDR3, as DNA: TGCGCCAGCAGCTTGTCGGGGTGGGGAGATACGCAGTATTTT.

CDR3 loop: CASSAGRIEKAQPQHF. As DNA, the CDR3 is TGTGCCAGCAGCGCGGGCAGGATTGAGAAAGCGCAGCCCCAGCATTTT. The chain recombines TRBV5-6 with TRBJ1-5, with unresolved D. The V and J ends lost 4 bases and 7 bases respectively, with 21 bases between them. The germline CDR1 and CDR2 sequences are SGHDT and YYEEEE. This CDR3 contains 16 residues.

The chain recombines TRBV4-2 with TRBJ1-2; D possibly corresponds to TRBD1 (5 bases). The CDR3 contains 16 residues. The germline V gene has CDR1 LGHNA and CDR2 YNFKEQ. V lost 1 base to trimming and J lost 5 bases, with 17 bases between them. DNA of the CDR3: TGTGCCAGCAGCCAAGGGATCGGGAGGGGTGGGTATGGCTACACCTTC. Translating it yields CASSQGIGRGGYGYTF.

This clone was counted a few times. The CDR3: CASSIKTRGPSNQPQHF. For the CDR3, the DNA is TGTGCCAGTAGTATCAAGACCAGGGGGCCCTCGAATCAGCCCCAGCATTTT. This chain joins TRBV19 and TRBJ1-5; 8 bases line up with TRBD1. V trimming: 3 bases; J trimming: 4 bases; junction bases outside the gene matches: 11. The CDR3 is 17 amino acids. From germline, CDR1 is LNHDA and CDR2 SQIVND (reference sequence).

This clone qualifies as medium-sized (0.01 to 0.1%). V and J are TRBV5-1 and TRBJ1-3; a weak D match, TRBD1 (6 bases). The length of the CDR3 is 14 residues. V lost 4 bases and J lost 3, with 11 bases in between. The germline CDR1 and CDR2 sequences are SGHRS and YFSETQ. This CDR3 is CASSPRTDGNTIYF. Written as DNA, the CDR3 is TGCGCCAGCAGCCCGCGGACAGATGGAAACACCATATATTTT.

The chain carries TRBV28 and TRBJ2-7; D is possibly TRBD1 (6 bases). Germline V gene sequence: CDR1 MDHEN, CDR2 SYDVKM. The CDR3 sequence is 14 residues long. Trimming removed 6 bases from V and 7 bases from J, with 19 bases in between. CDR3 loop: CASSPAGRGREQYF. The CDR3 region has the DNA TGTGCCAGCAGCCCTGCCGGCAGGGGTAGGGAGCAGTACTTC.

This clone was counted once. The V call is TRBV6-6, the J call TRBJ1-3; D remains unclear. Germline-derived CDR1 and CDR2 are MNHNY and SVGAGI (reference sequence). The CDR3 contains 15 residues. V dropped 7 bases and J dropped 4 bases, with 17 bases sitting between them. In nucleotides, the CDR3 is TGTGCCAGCATCCTCACCGTCGGAGCCGGAAACACCATATATTTT. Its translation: CASILTVGAGNTIYF.

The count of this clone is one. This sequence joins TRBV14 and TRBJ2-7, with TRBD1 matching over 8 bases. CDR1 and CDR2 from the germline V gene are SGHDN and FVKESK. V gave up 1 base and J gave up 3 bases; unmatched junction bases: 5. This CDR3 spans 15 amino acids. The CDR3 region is CASSQGQGFFYEQYF. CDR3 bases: TGTGCCAGCAGCCAAGGACAGGGGTTCTTCTACGAGCAGTACTTC.

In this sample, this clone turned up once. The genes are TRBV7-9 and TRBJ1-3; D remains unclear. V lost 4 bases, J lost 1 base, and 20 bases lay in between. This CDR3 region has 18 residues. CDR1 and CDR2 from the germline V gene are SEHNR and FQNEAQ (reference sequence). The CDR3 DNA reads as TGTGCCAGCAGCTCCCGGGATACGTATGGACGATCTGGAAACACCATATATTTT. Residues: CASSSRDTYGRSGNTIYF.

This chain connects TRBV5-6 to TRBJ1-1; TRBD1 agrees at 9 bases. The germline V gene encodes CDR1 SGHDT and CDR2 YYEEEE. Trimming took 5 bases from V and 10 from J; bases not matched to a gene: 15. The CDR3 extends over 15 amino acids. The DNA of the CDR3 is TGTGCCAGCAGGGGAACAGGGGGCGCCCACCGGGGAGCTTTCTTT. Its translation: CASRGTGGAHRGAFF.

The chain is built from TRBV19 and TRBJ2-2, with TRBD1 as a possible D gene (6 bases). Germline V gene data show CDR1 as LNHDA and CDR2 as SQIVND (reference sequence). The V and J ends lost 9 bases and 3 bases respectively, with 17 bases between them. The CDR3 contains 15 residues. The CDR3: CASRPGHWYTGELFF. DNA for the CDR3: TGTGCCAGCCGGCCGGGACATTGGTACACCGGGGAGCTGTTTTTT.

The CDR3 sequence: CASRITGGSTGELFF. The CDR3 nucleotides are TGTGCCAGCAGAATAACAGGGGGGAGCACCGGGGAGCTGTTTTTT. This chain connects TRBV6-1 to TRBJ2-2; 8 bases are a match to TRBD1. Germline-derived CDR1 and CDR2 are MNHNS and SASEGT. The CDR3 runs to 15 residues. V dropped 6 bases and J dropped 4; count of bases not matched to a gene: 7.

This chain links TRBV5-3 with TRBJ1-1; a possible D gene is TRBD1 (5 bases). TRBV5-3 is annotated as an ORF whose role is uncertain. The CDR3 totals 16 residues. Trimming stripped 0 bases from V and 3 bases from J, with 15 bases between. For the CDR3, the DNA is TGTGCCAGAAGCTTGGGGTCAGGGAAGAAAGACACTGAAGCTTTCTTT. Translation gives CARSLGSGKKDTEAFF.

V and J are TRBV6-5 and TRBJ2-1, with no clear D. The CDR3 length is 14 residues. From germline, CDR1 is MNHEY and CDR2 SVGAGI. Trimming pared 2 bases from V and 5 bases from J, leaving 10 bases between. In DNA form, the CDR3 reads TGTGCCAGCAGTTACGGAGTATTCAACAATGAGCAGTTCTTC. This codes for CASSYGVFNNEQFF.